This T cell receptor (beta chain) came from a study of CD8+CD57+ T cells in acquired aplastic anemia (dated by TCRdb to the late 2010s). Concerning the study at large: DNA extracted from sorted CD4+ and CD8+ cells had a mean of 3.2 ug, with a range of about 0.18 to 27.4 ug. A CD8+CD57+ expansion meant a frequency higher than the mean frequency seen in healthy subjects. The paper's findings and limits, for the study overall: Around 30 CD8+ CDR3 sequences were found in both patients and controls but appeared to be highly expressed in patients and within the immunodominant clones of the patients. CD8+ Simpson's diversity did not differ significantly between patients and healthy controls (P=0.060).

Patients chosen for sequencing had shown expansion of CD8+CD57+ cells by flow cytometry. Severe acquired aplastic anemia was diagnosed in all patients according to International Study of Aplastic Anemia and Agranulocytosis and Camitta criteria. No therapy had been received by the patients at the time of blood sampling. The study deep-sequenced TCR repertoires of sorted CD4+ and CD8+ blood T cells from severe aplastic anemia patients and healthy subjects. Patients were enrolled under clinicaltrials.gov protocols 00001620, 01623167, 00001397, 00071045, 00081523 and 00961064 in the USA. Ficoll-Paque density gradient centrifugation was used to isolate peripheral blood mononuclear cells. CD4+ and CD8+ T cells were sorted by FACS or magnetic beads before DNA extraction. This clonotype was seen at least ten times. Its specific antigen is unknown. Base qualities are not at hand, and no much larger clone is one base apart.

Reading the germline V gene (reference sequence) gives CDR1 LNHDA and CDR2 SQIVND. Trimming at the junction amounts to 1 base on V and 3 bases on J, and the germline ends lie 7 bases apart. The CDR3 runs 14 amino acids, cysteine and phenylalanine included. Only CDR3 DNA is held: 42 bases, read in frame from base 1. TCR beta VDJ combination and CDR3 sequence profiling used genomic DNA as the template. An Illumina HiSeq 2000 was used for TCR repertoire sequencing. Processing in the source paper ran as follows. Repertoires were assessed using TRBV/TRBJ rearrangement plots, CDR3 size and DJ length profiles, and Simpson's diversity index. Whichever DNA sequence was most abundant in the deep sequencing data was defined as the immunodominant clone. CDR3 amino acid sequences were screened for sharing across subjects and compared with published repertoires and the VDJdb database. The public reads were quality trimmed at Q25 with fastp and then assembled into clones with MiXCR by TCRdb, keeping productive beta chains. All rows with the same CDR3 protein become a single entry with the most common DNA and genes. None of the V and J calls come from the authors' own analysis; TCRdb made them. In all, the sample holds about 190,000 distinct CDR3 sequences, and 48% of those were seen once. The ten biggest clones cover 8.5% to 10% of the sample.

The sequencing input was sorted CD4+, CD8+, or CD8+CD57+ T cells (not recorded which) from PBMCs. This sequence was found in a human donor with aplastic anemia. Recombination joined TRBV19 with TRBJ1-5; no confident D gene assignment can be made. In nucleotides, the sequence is TGTGCCAGTAGTATAGCCATCCACAATCAGCCCCAGCATTTT. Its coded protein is CASSIAIHNQPQHF.